This T cell receptor (beta chain) was captured in a study of T cells in Graves' hyperthyroidism and ophthalmopathy. Study-wide points: Researchers report that a 13 V-J model separated ophthalmopathy from stable hyperthyroidism.

V was cut by 2 bases and J by 2 bases, with 14 bases left in between. CDR3 length equals 16 residues. Looked up from germline, CDR1 is SGHRS and CDR2 is YFSETQ. Amplified regions were TCR beta CDR3 sequences from RNA transcripts. RT-PCR in the first round (using the HTBI primer set) targeted the TCR CDR3. MiXCR was run by TCRdb on the multiplex PCR reads, yielding one entry per CDR3 protein. This table holds about 540,000 distinct CDR3 sequences, about 43% found once. Comment on this clonotype: Its antigen is undetermined.

The sample comprised peripheral blood or thyroid tissue (not recorded which). The TCR sequence derives from a woman aged 18-29 years with Graves' hyperthyroidism. This chain uses TRBV5-1 with TRBJ1-3; tentative D call: TRBD1 (5 bases). CDR3 amino acids: CASSFSSDSAGNTIYF. In DNA form, the CDR3 reads TGCGCCAGCAGCTTCTCATCCGACAGTGCTGGAAACACCATATATTTT. Supplemented by reference TRBV5-1 and TRBJ1-3, the full variable domain reads KAGVTQTPRYLIKTRGQQVTLSCSPISGHRSVSWYQQTPGQGLQFLFEYFSETQRNKGNFPGRFSGRQFSNSRSEMNVSTLELGDSALYLCASSFSSDSAGNTIYFGEGSWLTVV.